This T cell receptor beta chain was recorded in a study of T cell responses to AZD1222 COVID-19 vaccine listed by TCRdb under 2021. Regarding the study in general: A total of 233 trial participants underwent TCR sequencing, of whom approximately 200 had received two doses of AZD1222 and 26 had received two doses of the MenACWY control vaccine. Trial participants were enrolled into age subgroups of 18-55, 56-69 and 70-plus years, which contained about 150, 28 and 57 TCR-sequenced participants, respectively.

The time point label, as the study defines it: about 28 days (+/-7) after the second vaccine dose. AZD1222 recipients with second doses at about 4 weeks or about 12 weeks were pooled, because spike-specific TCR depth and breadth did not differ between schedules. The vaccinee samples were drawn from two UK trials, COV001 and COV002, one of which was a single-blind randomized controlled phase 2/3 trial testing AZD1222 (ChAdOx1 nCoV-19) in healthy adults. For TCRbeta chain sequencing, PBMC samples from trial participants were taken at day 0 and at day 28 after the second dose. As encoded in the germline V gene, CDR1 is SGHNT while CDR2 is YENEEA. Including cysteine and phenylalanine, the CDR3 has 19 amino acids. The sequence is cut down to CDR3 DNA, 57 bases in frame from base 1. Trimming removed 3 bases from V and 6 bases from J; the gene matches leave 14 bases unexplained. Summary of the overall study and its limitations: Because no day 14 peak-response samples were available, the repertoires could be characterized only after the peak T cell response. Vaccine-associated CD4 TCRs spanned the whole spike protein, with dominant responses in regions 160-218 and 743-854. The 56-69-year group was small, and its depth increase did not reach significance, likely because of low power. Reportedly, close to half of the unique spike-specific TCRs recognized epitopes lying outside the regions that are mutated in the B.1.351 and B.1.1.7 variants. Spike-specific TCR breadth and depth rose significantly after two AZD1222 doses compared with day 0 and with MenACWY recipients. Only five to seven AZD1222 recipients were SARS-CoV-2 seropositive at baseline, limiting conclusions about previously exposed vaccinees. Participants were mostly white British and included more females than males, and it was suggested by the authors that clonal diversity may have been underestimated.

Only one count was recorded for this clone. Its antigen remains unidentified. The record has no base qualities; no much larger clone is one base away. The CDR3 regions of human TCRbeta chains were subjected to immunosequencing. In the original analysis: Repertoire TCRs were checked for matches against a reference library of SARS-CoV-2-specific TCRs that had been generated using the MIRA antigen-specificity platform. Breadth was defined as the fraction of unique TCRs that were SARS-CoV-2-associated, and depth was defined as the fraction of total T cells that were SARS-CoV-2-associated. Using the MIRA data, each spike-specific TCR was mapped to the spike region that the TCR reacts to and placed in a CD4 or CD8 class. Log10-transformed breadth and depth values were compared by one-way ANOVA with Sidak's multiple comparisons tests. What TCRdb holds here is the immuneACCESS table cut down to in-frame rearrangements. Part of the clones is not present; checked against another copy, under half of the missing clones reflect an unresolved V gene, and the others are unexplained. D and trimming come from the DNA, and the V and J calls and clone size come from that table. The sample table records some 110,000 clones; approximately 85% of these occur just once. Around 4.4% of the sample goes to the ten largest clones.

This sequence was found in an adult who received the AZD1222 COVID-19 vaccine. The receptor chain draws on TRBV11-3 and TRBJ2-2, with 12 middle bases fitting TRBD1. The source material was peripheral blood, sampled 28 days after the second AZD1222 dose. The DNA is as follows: TGTGCCAGCAGCTTCGGGACAGGGGGCATAGTGGCCACCCCCGGGGAGCTGTTTTTT. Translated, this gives CASSFGTGGIVATPGELFF.